This entry is about one TCR beta chain. The data derive from a study of blood T cells in healthy people across ages. The CDR3 sequence is 15 residues long. The germline V and J ends were trimmed by 8 bases and 4 bases, with 18 bases remaining between them. A second about 6 to 12 cycle PCR used barcoded and J-beta primers. TCRdb processed the 5' RACE reads anew with MiXCR; each CDR3 protein has one entry. The sample lists about 1,500,000 distinct CDR3 sequences; about 30% were seen once. Specimen: blood. This chain connects TRBV12-3 or TRBV12-4 to TRBJ1-3; D is possibly TRBD1 (5 bases). This receptor was identified in a woman in her 30s in good health. The CDR3 DNA reads TGTGCCAGCGGGACGTATATGACTCCGGGAAACACCATATATTTT. This translates into CASGTYMTPGNTIYF.